The 9 T cell receptor beta chains presented below share a single source sample, sequenced in a study of blood T cell repertoires in COVID-19. TCRdb's table, derived via immunoSEQ multiplex PCR, lists solely in-frame clones and lacks some. This table holds 200,000 to 250,000 clones, roughly 80% found once. Specimen: peripheral blood. The receptor source for this set is a woman older than 75 with acute or convalescent COVID-19.

This clone was counted a few times. The chain employs TRBV2 and TRBJ1-1, with D maybe TRBD1 (6 bases). Germline-derived CDR1 and CDR2 are SNHLY and FYNNEI. V was trimmed by 5 bases and J by 1 base, leaving 8 bases between them. The CDR3 contains 13 residues. The CDR3 reads CASSKQGNTEAFF. CDR3 coding DNA: TGTGCCAGCAGTAAACAGGGGAACACTGAAGCTTTCTTT. The variable domain in full, with the rest retrieved from reference TRBV2 and TRBJ1-1, is EPEVTQTPSHQVTQMGQEVILRCVPISNHLYFYWYRQILGQKVEFLVSFYNNEISEKSEIFDDQFSVERPDGSNFTLKIRSTKLEDSAMYFCASSKQGNTEAFFGQGTRLTVV.

CDR3 bases: TGTGCCAGCAGAGAGCCGGGACAGAGCTCTGGAAACACCATATATTTT. It is translated as CASREPGQSSGNTIYF. The chain is built from TRBV6-6 and TRBJ1-3; 7 bases align to TRBD1. V trimming: 6 bases; J trimming: 0 bases; junction bases outside the gene matches: 8. The CDR3 runs 16 residues. Germline V CDR1 and CDR2: MNHNY, SVGAGI (reference sequence).

CDR3 DNA sequence: TGTGCCTGGAGTATGACAGGGGTCAATCAGCCCCAGCATTTT. This codes for CAWSMTGVNQPQHF. This chain uses TRBV30 with TRBJ1-5; 8 bases align to TRBD1. V shed 2 bases and J 3 bases; nucleotides not matched to a gene: 3. This CDR3 region has 14 residues. From germline, CDR1 is GTSNPN and CDR2 SVGIG (reference sequence). The full variable domain, completed using reference TRBV30 and TRBJ1-5, is SQTIHQWPATLVQPVGSPLSLECTVEGTSNPNLYWYRQAAGRGLQLLFYSVGIGQISSEVPQNLSASRPQDRQFILSSKKLLLSDSGFYLCAWSMTGVNQPQHFGDGTRLSIL.

The rearrangement links TRBV7-8 to TRBJ1-6, with D maybe TRBD1 (5 bases). This CDR3 contains 18 residues. Trimming cost V 5 bases and J 0 bases, with 17 bases left between them. CDR1 SGHVS and CDR2 FQNEAQ come from the germline V gene. CDR3 sequence reads: CASSHPKGSSSYNSPLHF. CDR3 coding DNA: TGTGCCAGCAGCCACCCAAAGGGGTCAAGCTCCTATAATTCACCCCTCCACTTT.

The genes are TRBV18 and TRBJ2-1, with 10 bases that match TRBD2. The germline gives CDR1 KGHSH, CDR2 LQKENI. The CDR3 extends over 15 amino acids. The J segment lost 5 bases and the V segment lost 6 bases, leaving 7 bases of the junction unmatched. Here the CDR3 reads CASSPLAGANNEQFF. CDR3 nucleotide sequence: TGTGCCAGCTCCCCTCTAGCGGGGGCGAACAATGAGCAGTTCTTC.

This clone was picked up a small number of times. The chain is built from TRBV5-4 and TRBJ1-1; D possibly corresponds to TRBD1 (5 bases). V lost 4 bases to trimming and J lost 1 base, with 17 bases between them. The CDR3 runs to 16 residues. From germline, CDR1 is SGHNT and CDR2 YYREEE (reference sequence). The CDR3 protein is CASSPVRDLPNTEAFF. In DNA, the CDR3 is TGTGCCAGCAGCCCCGTCCGGGACTTACCGAACACTGAAGCTTTCTTT.

The genes are TRBV12-3 or TRBV12-4 and TRBJ1-5, with D uncertain. This CDR3 is built from 13 residues. V was pared by 7 bases and J by 1 base, with 8 bases between. Here the CDR3 DNA reads TGTGCCAGCAAAGCGTCGAGCAATCAGCCCCAGCATTTT. Amino acid sequence: CASKASSNQPQHF.

This chain links TRBV7-9 with TRBJ2-2; TRBD2 is a possible D gene (6 bases). The ends were cut back, 5 bases at V and 5 bases at J, with 6 bases in the middle. The CDR3 is 12 amino acids. CDR1 is SEHNR and CDR2 is FQNEAQ in the germline V gene (reference sequence). The CDR3 is CASSRETGELFF. As DNA, the CDR3 is TGTGCCAGCAGCCGGGAGACCGGGGAGCTGTTTTTT.

The rearrangement uses TRBV3-1 (or the pseudogene TRBV3-2) and TRBJ1-6; D is unresolved. The CDR3 length is 15 residues. Germline CDR1 and CDR2: LGHDT and YNNKEL (reference sequence). The V and J ends lost 2 bases and 10 bases respectively, with 15 bases between them. In nucleotides, the CDR3 is TGTGCCAGCAGCCAAAGTCGGTCGAACAGCTCACCCCTCCACTTT. Protein product: CASSQSRSNSSPLHF.